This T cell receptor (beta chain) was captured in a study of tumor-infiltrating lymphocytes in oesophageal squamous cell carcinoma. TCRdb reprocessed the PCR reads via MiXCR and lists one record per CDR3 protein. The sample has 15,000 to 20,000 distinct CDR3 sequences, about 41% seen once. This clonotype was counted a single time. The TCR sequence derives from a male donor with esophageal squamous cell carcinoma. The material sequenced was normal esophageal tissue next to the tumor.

CDR3 coding DNA: TGTGCCACCTCCTCCGGGACAGTCACCTACGAGCAGTACTTC. Amino acids: CATSSGTVTYEQYF. The rearrangement joins TRBV27 to TRBJ2-7; 7 bases line up with TRBD1. The length of the CDR3 is 14 residues. The V gene's germline CDR1 is MNHEY and CDR2 SMNVEV (reference sequence). The trim removed 10 bases at V and 2 bases at J, leaving 11 bases unmatched.